This is a list of T cell receptor beta chains from one sample in a study of spatial heterogeneity in lung cancer. TCRdb reprocessed the 5' RACE reads with MiXCR, giving one entry per CDR3 protein. Of 20,000 to 25,000 distinct CDR3 sequences listed, 5.8% were seen once; the top ten hold about 35%. The sample was PBMCs, taken at surgery. These receptors were collected from a male donor with early-stage non-small cell lung cancer. The CDR3 runs from the conserved cysteine through the conserved F or W. A D gene is named only where the DNA matches it firmly. The size of a clone is reported for some rows only, either as once, few or many, or as a class for expanded clones.

NA	NA	TRBV15	TRBJ2-3	TGTGCCACCAGCAGAGGCGCGGATTCAGATACGCAGTATTTT	CATSRGADSDTQYF
many	TRBD2	TRBV7-6	TRBJ2-3	TGTGCCAGCAGCTTAAAGGAGCGGGAGAGACTAGATACGCAGTATTTT	CASSLKERERLDTQYF
many	TRBD1	TRBV10-3	TRBJ1-1	TGTGCCATCAAAGGGACAGGTATGAACACTGAAGCTTTCTTT	CAIKGTGMNTEAFF
many	TRBD2	TRBV9	TRBJ2-3	TGTGCCAGCAGCGCGACTAGCGGGGGGATAGATACGCAGTATTTT	CASSATSGGIDTQYF
many	NA	TRBV14	TRBJ1-1	TGTGCCAGCAGCCAAGATGTCGGGGTTTTGGCTTTCTTT	CASSQDVGVLAFF
many	TRBD1	TRBV3-1	TRBJ2-5	TGTGCCAGCAGCCAAAGGACAGGCCGAGAGACCCAGTACTTC	CASSQRTGRETQYF
many	NA	TRBV5-6	TRBJ2-3	TGTGCCAGCAGCTTGTCCGGTAGCACAGATACGCAGTATTTT	CASSLSGSTDTQYF
many	TRBD2	TRBV14	TRBJ2-2	TGTGCCAGCAGCCAAGATTTCCTAGCGGGAGTTACCGGGGAGCTGTTTTTT	CASSQDFLAGVTGELFF
many	NA	TRBV2	TRBJ2-7	TGTGCCAACAAAGTTAGGGTGGGCTCCTACGAGCAGTACTTC	CANKVRVGSYEQYF
many	NA	TRBV5-1	TRBJ2-1	TGCGCCAGCAGCAAGCCCGAGGCCGGGAACAATGAGCAGTTCTTC	CASSKPEAGNNEQFF
many	TRBD1	TRBV6-5	TRBJ1-2	TGTGCCAGCCGACAGGGCCTCTTAGCTAACTATGGCTACACCTTC	CASRQGLLANYGYTF
many	NA	TRBV7-9	TRBJ1-3	TGTGCCAGCAGCTCCACAGGACCTGGAAACACCATATATTTT	CASSSTGPGNTIYF
many	TRBD1	TRBV14	TRBJ1-3	TGTGCCAGCAGCTGGGACAGGGTCACCATATATTTT	CASSWDRVTIYF
many	NA	TRBV5-1	TRBJ2-5	TGCGCCAGCAGCATGGAAGAGACCCAGTACTTC	CASSMEETQYF
many	NA	TRBV3-1	TRBJ1-1	TGTGCCAGCAGCCCTACTGAGGGAGGGGGCACTGAAGCTTTCTTT	CASSPTEGGGTEAFF
many	NA	TRBV5-6	TRBJ1-6	TGTGCCAGCAGCTTGGCCGACGGCGGGCAGCATTCACCCCTCCACTTT	CASSLADGGQHSPLHF
NA	NA	TRBV6-6	TRBJ2-5	TGTGCCAGCGGGACGGAAGTGACCCAGTACTTC	CASGTEVTQYF
NA	NA	TRBV15	TRBJ2-1	TGTGCCACCAGCAGAGTCCCTTCAGGTGAGCAGTTCTTC	CATSRVPSGEQFF
many	TRBD1	TRBV7-8	TRBJ2-5	TGTGCCAGCAGACGCCGCTGGGACAGGGGGGAGGTGACCCAGTACTTC	CASRRRWDRGEVTQYF
many	TRBD1	TRBV5-1	TRBJ2-2	TGCGCCAGCAGGATGCAACAGGGGGCTTGGACCGGGGAGCTGTTTTTT	CASRMQQGAWTGELFF
NA	NA	TRBV7-2	TRBJ1-1	TGTGCCAGCAGCTTAGGGGGACTGAACACTGAAGCTTTCTTT	CASSLGGLNTEAFF
many	NA	TRBV6-5	TRBJ2-5	TGTGCCAGCAGTCCTGGGTCGATTACCCAGTACTTC	CASSPGSITQYF
few	NA	TRBV18	TRBJ2-7	TGTGCCAGCTCACCAGGGGCCGGGCGGCCCTACGAGCAGTACTTC	CASSPGAGRPYEQYF
NA	TRBD2	TRBV7-2	TRBJ2-3	TGTGCCAGCAGCATAACCCCCGGGACTAGTAGTACGCAGTATTTT	CASSITPGTSSTQYF
many	NA	TRBV6-6	TRBJ2-3	TGTGCCAGCAGACCGTCGACACGGGGTAGGACAGATACGCAGTATTTT	CASRPSTRGRTDTQYF
many	NA	TRBV27	TRBJ1-1	TGTGCCAGCAGTTTACGGGAATCTCGTAACAGGGCTTTCTTT	CASSLRESRNRAFF
many	NA	TRBV18	TRBJ1-6	TGTGCCAGCTCCGAGGGGCCGCCAGCTTCACCCCTCCACTTT	CASSEGPPASPLHF
many	NA	TRBV13	TRBJ2-3	TGTGCCAGCAGCGGACCACCCAGGGAGGTGAGCACAGATACGCAGTATTTT	CASSGPPREVSTDTQYF
many	TRBD1	TRBV5-5	TRBJ1-5	TGTGCCAGCAGCTTGGGGACAGGGAAAAACAATCAGCCCCAGCATTTT	CASSLGTGKNNQPQHF
many	NA	TRBV18	TRBJ1-2	TGTGCCAGCTCACCCAACAGCAACTATGGCTACACCTTC	CASSPNSNYGYTF
many	TRBD1	TRBV20-1	TRBJ2-7	TGCAGTGCTAGATCGGACAGGGACTACGAGCAGTACTTC	CSARSDRDYEQYF
medium-sized	NA	TRBV5-6	TRBJ1-5	TGTGCCAGCAGCTTGTACGGGGCAGGGCAGCCCCAGCATTTT	CASSLYGAGQPQHF
many	NA	TRBV5-1	TRBJ2-5	TGCGCCAGCAGCTCCCGGTCGGGCCCAGAGACCCAGTACTTC	CASSSRSGPETQYF
few	NA	TRBV5-1	TRBJ2-5	TGCGCCAGCAGCCCGGGAGATAGGGAGACCCAGTACTTC	CASSPGDRETQYF
many	NA	TRBV6-6	TRBJ2-2	TGTGCCAGCACCGCGGTGTTGGGGGCGCCCCCGGTGGGTAACGGGGAGCTGTTTTTT	CASTAVLGAPPVGNGELFF
many	NA	TRBV7-3	TRBJ2-3	TGTGCCAGCAGCCCCACGGGAGATACGCAGTATTTT	CASSPTGDTQYF
NA	TRBD2	TRBV3-1	TRBJ2-3	TGTGCCAGCAGCCAACATAGCGGGGGGGTGACAGATACGCAGTATTTT	CASSQHSGGVTDTQYF
many	NA	TRBV20-1	TRBJ1-5	TGCAGTGCTAATAGCGGGTACGGCAATCAGCCCCAGCATTTT	CSANSGYGNQPQHF
medium-sized	NA	TRBV29-1	TRBJ1-1	TGCAGCTGTCGTCAGGGTGCTGAAGCTTTCTTT	CSCRQGAEAFF
many	NA	TRBV7-2	TRBJ2-5	TGTGCCAGCAGCCCGCAGGGGGGGGTTTACCAAGAGACCCAGTACTTC	CASSPQGGVYQETQYF
many	NA	TRBV7-2	TRBJ2-2	TGTGCCAGCAGCTTTGTATTGAGCACCGGGGAGCTGTTTTTT	CASSFVLSTGELFF
many	NA	TRBV14	TRBJ1-2	TGTGCCAGCAGCCAAGCGCCTAACTATGGCTACACCTTC	CASSQAPNYGYTF
many	NA	TRBV12-3/TRBV12-4	TRBJ1-3	TGTGCCAGCAGTCTCCGGGACCCTGTGCGTGCTGGAAACACCATATATTTT	CASSLRDPVRAGNTIYF
many	NA	TRBV7-2	TRBJ2-5	TGTGCCAGCAGGTTTCAGGGGGGAGAGACCCAGTACTTC	CASRFQGGETQYF
many	TRBD2	TRBV7-2	TRBJ2-1	TGTGCCAGCAGCTTTAGCGGGTACAATGAGCAGTTCTTC	CASSFSGYNEQFF
many	NA	TRBV6-5	TRBJ2-1	TGTGCCAGCAGCTCAGAGCCCCATAACTCCTACAATGAGCAGTTCTTC	CASSSEPHNSYNEQFF
NA	NA	TRBV19	TRBJ2-1	TGTGCCAGTAGCCCCTCGGAGGGGGCGGGTGAGCAGTTCTTC	CASSPSEGAGEQFF
few	TRBD2	TRBV20-1	TRBJ2-7	TGCAGTGCTAGAGAACCTAGCGGGCCTAGCTACGAGCAGTACTTC	CSAREPSGPSYEQYF
many	NA	TRBV7-2	TRBJ2-7	TGTGCCAGCAGCCCACGGGGCGCGAACGAGCAGTACTTC	CASSPRGANEQYF
NA	NA	TRBV18	TRBJ2-4	TGTGCCAGCTCACCCAGGGGGGCCGACATTCAGTACTTC	CASSPRGADIQYF
many	TRBD2	TRBV7-2	TRBJ2-7	TGTGCCAGCAGCTTAGCCGGTACTTCTAGCGGGGGAGCCTACGAGCAGTACTTC	CASSLAGTSSGGAYEQYF
many	NA	TRBV28	TRBJ2-3	TGTGCCAGCAGTCCCCCAGGAGTGGTTGGGGCAGATACGCAGTATTTT	CASSPPGVVGADTQYF
many	NA	TRBV28	TRBJ2-7	TGTGCCAGCAGTTTGGAGAGCTACGAGCAGTACTTC	CASSLESYEQYF
many	NA	TRBV6-5	TRBJ1-5	TGTGCCAGCAGACCCCTACCTTATAGCAATCAGCCCCAGCATTTT	CASRPLPYSNQPQHF